The clone carrying this T cell receptor (beta chain) was seen ten or more times. Its specificity is not known. This record comes from a study of CD8 T cells in ankylosing spondylitis. The CDR3 loop spans 11 amino acids. The germline V gene encodes CDR1 DFQATT and CDR2 SNEGSKA (reference sequence). Trimming removed 8 bases from V and 4 bases from J, with 12 bases in between. Using its own MiXCR run on the 5' RACE reads, TCRdb lists one record per CDR3 protein. The sample includes 130,000 or so distinct CDR3 sequences, roughly 6.6% of them seen just once. General study points: Reported data indicate significant enrichment of disease-linked clones within matched ankylosing spondylitis synovial fluid. In the blood and synovial fluid of reactive arthritis, some motif variants had been previously reported.

The V gene is TRBV20-1, the J gene TRBJ2-7; D might be TRBD1 (5 bases). This sequence originates from a male donor with ankylosing spondylitis or in good health (not recorded which). Source material: blood, either unsorted or a sorted T cell fraction (not recorded which). Here the CDR3 DNA reads TGCAGTATACTACAGGATTACGAGCAGTACTTC. Its protein product is CSILQDYEQYF.